Following are 32 T cell receptor beta chains from one sample sequenced in a study of OX40 agonist ivuxolimab in advanced cancers. The data were produced by immunoSEQ multiplex PCR, yet TCRdb's version contains in-frame clones alone and is incomplete. The top ten clones hold 5.5% of a sample with 75,000 to 100,000 clones, about four fifths of them seen once. The sample in question was CD4+ or CD8+ T cells sorted from blood, obtained in a trial of the OX40 agonist ivuxolimab. These receptors originate from an adult with an advanced solid tumor such as melanoma, head and neck, liver or kidney cancer.

This chain links TRBV6-5 with TRBJ2-7; D is uncertain. This CDR3 comprises 13 residues. V was cut by 5 bases and J by 0 bases, with 8 bases left in between. Germline V gene data show CDR1 as MNHEY and CDR2 as SVGAGI. CDR3 residues: CASSGSLSYEQYF. The CDR3 nucleotides read TGTGCCAGCAGTGGAAGCCTCTCCTACGAGCAGTACTTC.

The chain links TRBV6-5 to TRBJ2-2, with TRBD2 matching 7 bases. Germline loops: CDR1 MNHEY, CDR2 SVGAGI. V lost 6 bases to trimming and J lost 13 bases; unmatched junction nucleotides: 5. CDR3 length: 11 residues. This CDR3 is CASRTGGRLFF. As DNA, the CDR3 is TGTGCCAGCAGAACGGGAGGAAGGCTGTTTTTT.

This chain uses TRBV5-6 with TRBJ2-7; 11 bases are a match to TRBD2. V was clipped by 0 bases and J by 2 bases; unmatched bases: 1. Germline CDR1 reads SGHDT; CDR2 reads YYEEEE. The CDR3 totals 15 residues. The CDR3 protein is CASSLGLAGTYEQYF. CDR3 bases: TGTGCCAGCAGCTTGGGACTAGCGGGAACCTACGAGCAGTACTTC.

This clone was recorded once. V is TRBV7-9 and J is TRBJ2-5; 10 bases line up with TRBD1. Looked up from germline, CDR1 is SEHNR and CDR2 is FQNEAQ (reference sequence). Trimming removed 2 bases from V and 5 bases from J; junction bases left unmatched: 8. The CDR3 loop spans 16 amino acids. The chain's CDR3 is CASSLFRDRGSETQYF. As DNA, the CDR3 is TGTGCCAGCAGCTTATTCCGGGACAGGGGTTCCGAGACCCAGTACTTC.

The gene calls are TRBV7-9 and TRBJ2-5; the D is unclear. From germline, CDR1 is SEHNR and CDR2 FQNEAQ (reference sequence). This CDR3 has 12 residues. Trimming took 5 bases from V and 1 from J, leaving 5 bases between them. CDR3 sequence: CASSPPQETQYF. The DNA for the CDR3 is TGTGCCAGCAGCCCGCCCCAAGAGACCCAGTACTTC. Looking up the rest from reference TRBV7-9 and TRBJ2-5 gives the full variable domain: DTGVSQNPRHKITKRGQNVTFRCDPISEHNRLYWYRQTLGQGPEFLTYFQNEAQLEKSRLLSDRFSAERPKGSFSTLEIQRTEQGDSAMYLCASSPPQETQYFGPGTRLLVL.

J is TRBJ2-7 and V is TRBV6-1; 10 nucleotides line up with TRBD2. The J segment lost 2 bases and the V segment lost 3 bases, leaving 7 bases of the junction unmatched. CDR3 length: 16 amino acids. Germline CDR1 MNHNS, CDR2 SASEGT. DNA of the CDR3: TGTGCCAGCAGTGACATCTGGACTAGCGGTACCTACGAGCAGTACTTC. Translating gives CASSDIWTSGTYEQYF.

The chain uses TRBV19 and TRBJ1-3, with D hard to call. V gave up 5 bases and J gave up 2 bases, with 7 bases separating them. The CDR3 runs to 13 residues. CDR1 is LNHDA, CDR2 SQIVND, per germline (reference sequence). In nucleotides, the CDR3 is TGTGCCAGTAGTGTCGACCCTGGAAACACCATATATTTT. Protein product: CASSVDPGNTIYF.

The genes are TRBV11-2 and TRBJ2-3, with a weak D call TRBD2 (5 bases). The CDR3 runs 14 residues. The V gene lost 3 bases and the J gene lost 1 base, with 8 bases spanning the gap. Germline V gene data show CDR1 as SGHAT and CDR2 as FQNNGV. The CDR3 DNA reads as TGTGCCAGCAGCTTCACTAGGGGCACAGATACGCAGTATTTT. Its protein is CASSFTRGTDTQYF.

This chain connects TRBV5-6 to TRBJ1-5; no firm D call. The length of the CDR3 is 16 residues. CDR1 is SGHDT and CDR2 is YYEEEE in the germline V gene. Trimming removed 0 bases at V and 5 bases at J, with 15 bases between. The CDR3 region is CASSLAGRRPHQPQHF. CDR3 DNA: TGTGCCAGCAGCTTGGCAGGCAGGCGGCCGCATCAGCCCCAGCATTTT.

This clone was seen only a few times. V and J are TRBV27 and TRBJ2-3; 7 bases are shared with TRBD2. With V trimmed by 6 bases and J by 1 base, 7 bases remained unmatched. This CDR3 comprises 15 residues. Germline CDR1 reads MNHEY; CDR2 reads SMNVEV (reference sequence). The CDR3 loop reads CASRLTSRGTDTQYF. The DNA of the CDR3 is TGTGCCAGCAGACTGACTAGCAGAGGCACAGATACGCAGTATTTT.

The V call is TRBV10-3, the J call TRBJ2-7, with 7 bases that match TRBD1. Germline V gives CDR1 ENHRY, CDR2 SYGVKD. V shed 4 bases and J 5 bases; nucleotides not matched to a gene: 8. CDR3 length: 14 amino acids. The CDR3 sequence: CAISAPTGNHEQYF. CDR3 nucleotides: TGTGCCATCAGTGCCCCGACAGGGAACCACGAGCAGTACTTC.

This clone was recorded a few times. This chain links TRBV19 with TRBJ1-1, with TRBD1 identical over 8 bases. The CDR3 spans 15 residues. Germline V gene sequence: CDR1 LNHDA, CDR2 SQIVND (reference sequence). The V segment lost 7 bases and the J segment 3 bases; nucleotides outside the gene matches: 10. The CDR3 nucleotides read TGTGCCAGTACCATCAGGGGGCGCATTGACACTGAAGCTTTCTTT. This codes for CASTIRGRIDTEAFF. The full variable domain, completed using reference TRBV19 and TRBJ1-1, is DGGITQSPKYLFRKEGQNVTLSCEQNLNHDAMYWYRQDPGQGLRLIYYSQIVNDFQKGDIAEGYSVSREKKESFPLTVTSAQKNPTAFYLCASTIRGRIDTEAFFGQGTRLTVV.

The J gene is TRBJ2-5, the V gene TRBV4-1, with 9 bases aligning to TRBD1. The J call could be wrong; TRBJ2-7 is a better fit for the DNA end. The germline V gene has CDR1 MGHRA and CDR2 YSYEKL. There are 15 residues in the CDR3. The DNA for the CDR3 is TGCGCCAGCAGCCGCGGACAGGGGTATTGGGACGAGCAGTACTTC. Translated: CASSRGQGYWDEQYF.

V is TRBV7-6 and J is TRBJ2-7; TRBD1 agrees at 9 bases. Germline V gene lookup returns CDR1 SGHVS and CDR2 FNYEAQ. The CDR3 sequence is 15 residues long. Trimming at V came to 5 bases and at J to 3 bases, leaving 8 bases not matched to a gene. This chain's CDR3 is CASSVGQGAIYEQYF. The CDR3 region has the DNA TGTGCCAGCAGCGTGGGACAGGGAGCCATCTACGAGCAGTACTTC.

This clone appeared a few times. The rearrangement uses TRBV23-1 and TRBJ1-5, with a tentative D call TRBD1 (6 bases). TRBV23-1 is noted as an ORF with a role that remains uncertain. The CDR3 runs 12 residues. Trimming took 6 bases from V and 7 from J, leaving 10 bases between them. This chain's CDR3 is CASRWTVQPQHF. In DNA form, the CDR3 reads TGCGCCAGCAGATGGACAGTCCAGCCCCAGCATTTT.

The chain carries TRBV2 and TRBJ2-3; TRBD1 aligns across 12 bases. V trimming: 2 bases; J trimming: 2 bases; junction bases outside the gene matches: 5. Looked up from germline, CDR1 is SNHLY and CDR2 is FYNNEI. The CDR3 covers 17 residues. CDR3 sequence (DNA): TGTGCCAGCAGTGAACTAGGGACAGGGGGCCTCACAGATACGCAGTATTTT. It codes for CASSELGTGGLTDTQYF.

This clone was detected only once. V is TRBV11-3 and J is TRBJ2-1; D is unresolved. The CDR3 has 13 amino acids. Per germline, CDR1 SGHNT and CDR2 YENEEA. V was clipped by 5 bases and J by 4 bases, with 9 bases between them. The CDR3 spells CASSPEIYNEQFF. The CDR3 DNA sequence: TGTGCCAGCAGCCCAGAGATTTACAATGAGCAGTTCTTC.

V usage is TRBV5-1 and J usage is TRBJ1-1, with D perhaps matching TRBD1 (6 bases). This CDR3 has 16 amino acids. Germline V gene lookup returns CDR1 SGHRS and CDR2 YFSETQ. V gave up 0 bases and J gave up 3 bases, with 15 bases separating them. CDR3 protein: CASSLVAGVGDTEAFF. The CDR3 DNA reads TGCGCCAGCAGCTTGGTGGCAGGGGTGGGGGACACTGAAGCTTTCTTT. The variable domain in full, completed from reference TRBV5-1 and TRBJ1-1, reads KAGVTQTPRYLIKTRGQQVTLSCSPISGHRSVSWYQQTPGQGLQFLFEYFSETQRNKGNFPGRFSGRQFSNSRSEMNVSTLELGDSALYLCASSLVAGVGDTEAFFGQGTRLTVV.

The chain joins TRBV4-1 to TRBJ2-1; 7 bases are a match to TRBD2. Germline V CDR1 and CDR2: MGHRA, YSYEKL. V dropped 1 base and J dropped 4; count of bases not matched to a gene: 7. The CDR3 loop spans 16 amino acids. In DNA form, the CDR3 reads TGCGCCAGCAGCCAAGGTGCGGGGGAGCCATACAATGAGCAGTTCTTC. Residues: CASSQGAGEPYNEQFF.

This clone was found a few times. The junction departs from the called germline gene at one end, perhaps through a read error. The rearrangement joins TRBV14 to TRBJ1-2; D remains ambiguous. The CDR3 consists of 12 residues. Germline V gene data show CDR1 as SGHDN and CDR2 as FVKESK. CDR3 sequence (DNA): TGTGCCAGCAGCCAAGATCGAATGGTTCCTTCCTTC. It codes for CASSQDRMVPSF.

This chain joins TRBV7-3 and TRBJ2-2, with unresolved D. This CDR3 comprises 13 residues. CDR1 SGHTA and CDR2 FQGTGA come from the germline V gene. Trimming removed 2 bases at V and 1 base at J, with 2 bases between. The CDR3 region has the DNA TGTGCCAGCAGCTTAGAGAACACCGGGGAGCTGTTTTTT. It encodes CASSLENTGELFF. Full variable domain (rest looked up from reference TRBV7-3 and TRBJ2-2): GAGVSQTPSNKVTEKGKYVELRCDPISGHTALYWYRQSLGQGPEFLIYFQGTGAADDSGLPNDRFFAVRPEGSVSTLKIQRTERGDSAVYLCASSLENTGELFFGEGSRLTVL.

The chain couples TRBV11-2 to TRBJ1-3; D is undetermined. Germline-derived CDR1 and CDR2 are SGHAT and FQNNGV. This CDR3 spans 13 amino acids. V lost 1 base, J lost 6 bases, and 7 bases lay in between. The CDR3 here is CASSLVALNTIYF. The CDR3 bases are TGTGCCAGCAGCTTAGTTGCTTTAAACACCATATATTTT. The full variable domain, its missing parts supplied by reference TRBV11-2 and TRBJ1-3, is EAGVAQSPRYKIIEKRQSVAFWCNPISGHATLYWYQQILGQGPKLLIQFQNNGVVDDSQLPKDRFSAERLKGVDSTLKIQPAKLEDSAVYLCASSLVALNTIYFGEGSWLTVV.

The rearrangement joins TRBV2 to TRBJ1-2; the D gene is possibly TRBD1 (6 bases). Deletions cut 9 bases from V and 8 bases from J, with 16 bases between. Germline lookup yields CDR1 SNHLY and CDR2 FYNNEI. The CDR3 consists of 12 residues. This CDR3 is CASYTGPIGYTF. As DNA, the CDR3 is TGTGCCAGTTATACAGGGCCTATCGGCTACACCTTC.

The chain joins TRBV6-5 to TRBJ2-5; TRBD1 matches 10 bases. J lost 3 bases, V lost 6 bases, and 7 bases had no gene match. Germline lookup yields CDR1 MNHEY and CDR2 SVGAGI. This CDR3 contains 15 residues. The CDR3 is CASRAGQGRKETQYF. DNA of the CDR3: TGTGCCAGCAGGGCGGGACAGGGGAGAAAAGAGACCCAGTACTTC.

V and J are TRBV14 and TRBJ1-2; 7 bases map to TRBD1. The J segment lost 5 bases and the V segment lost 4 bases, leaving 10 bases of the junction unmatched. The germline V gene has CDR1 SGHDN and CDR2 FVKESK. The CDR3 extends over 15 amino acids. Here the CDR3 reads CASSPMDRFVYGYTF. The CDR3 bases are TGTGCCAGCAGCCCAATGGACAGGTTCGTTTATGGCTACACCTTC.

V and J are TRBV12-5 and TRBJ1-1; possible D gene TRBD1, 6 bases. This CDR3 has 15 residues. Germline lookup yields CDR1 LGHNT and CDR2 FRNRAP. Trimming removed 3 bases at V and 5 bases at J, with 16 bases between. CDR3 nucleotides: TGTGCTAGTGGTTTAGGGGGGGGGCTGGGGACTGAAGCTTTCTTT. Protein: CASGLGGGLGTEAFF. Variable domain in full (rest from reference TRBV12-5 and TRBJ1-1): DARVTQTPRHKVTEMGQEVTMRCQPILGHNTVFWYRQTMMQGLELLAYFRNRAPLDDSGMPKDRFSAEMPDATLATLKIQPSEPRDSAVYFCASGLGGGLGTEAFFGQGTRLTVV.

V is TRBV18 and J is TRBJ2-7, with unresolved D. CDR1 and CDR2 from the germline V gene are KGHSH and LQKENI. The CDR3 contains 14 residues. V was shortened by 2 bases and J by 2 bases, with 10 bases between the two germline ends. This CDR3 is CASSPETGPYEQYF. In DNA form, the CDR3 reads TGTGCCAGCTCACCAGAGACGGGCCCCTACGAGCAGTACTTC.

The V and J genes are TRBV2 and TRBJ1-2; D might be TRBD1 (6 bases). From germline, CDR1 is SNHLY and CDR2 FYNNEI. The V end was cut by 7 bases, the J end by 5 bases, with 17 bases between. This CDR3 is 14 amino acids long. The CDR3 DNA follows: TGTGCCAGCACGGCAGGGGAATGGGATTATGGCTACACCTTC. Protein: CASTAGEWDYGYTF.

V and J are TRBV6-6 and TRBJ2-6; tentatively, D is TRBD2 (5 bases). Germline V gene data show CDR1 as MNHNY and CDR2 as SVGAGI (reference sequence). V gave up 2 bases and J gave up 0 bases, with 8 bases separating them. The CDR3 sequence is 16 residues long. CDR3 loop: CASSYAGVSGANVLTF. CDR3 coding DNA: TGTGCCAGCAGTTACGCCGGGGTCTCTGGGGCCAACGTCCTGACTTTC.

This chain uses TRBV6-5 with TRBJ1-1; possibly TRBD1 for D (5 bases). CDR3 length equals 14 residues. V was clipped by 6 bases and J by 4 bases, with 15 bases between them. CDR1 is MNHEY and CDR2 is SVGAGI in the germline V gene. In DNA, the CDR3 is TGTGCCAGCAGACCCCTCAGGGAAATCACTGAAGCTTTCTTT. It yields the protein CASRPLREITEAFF.

The chain combines TRBV15 with TRBJ1-4; D possibly corresponds to TRBD1 (5 bases). The CDR3 spans 14 residues. V shed 8 bases and J shed 1 base, with 11 bases lying between them. In germline, CDR1 is LNHNV, CDR2 YYDKDF (reference sequence). CDR3 nucleotide sequence: TGTGCCACCTCCTTCGGGGGAACTAATGAAAAACTGTTTTTT. Translating gives CATSFGGTNEKLFF.

The rearrangement joins TRBV10-3 to TRBJ2-3; TRBD2 matches 9 bases. The ends lost 6 bases at V and 0 bases at J; junction bases unmatched: 4. This CDR3 region has 15 residues. In germline, CDR1 is ENHRY, CDR2 SYGVKD. CDR3 protein: CAIREAGGSTDTQYF. As DNA, the CDR3 is TGTGCCATCAGAGAGGCGGGGGGGAGCACAGATACGCAGTATTTT.